The T cell receptor (beta chain) described here comes from a study of blood T cell repertoires in COVID-19. V lost 4 bases to trimming and J lost 3 bases; unmatched junction nucleotides: 7. CDR1 is MGHRA and CDR2 is YSYEKL in the germline V gene. CDR3 length: 15 residues. Measured with immunoSEQ multiplex PCR; TCRdb has only the in-frame clones, and not every one. This table holds some 150,000 clones, approximately 86% found once. This TCR derives from a woman aged 55-75 years with active or convalescent COVID-19. The material sequenced was peripheral blood. The chain recombines TRBV4-1 with TRBJ1-2; 8 bases match TRBD1. The CDR3 DNA is TGCGCCAGCAGCCCGCCCGCAGGGGGCGACTATGGCTACACCTTC. It is translated as CASSPPAGGDYGYTF.